A single sample is the source of the 30 T cell receptor beta chains below, sequenced in a study of blood T cell repertoires in COVID-19. TCRdb's copy holds only in-frame clones and misses some; the assay was immunoSEQ multiplex PCR. The profile shows 150,000 to 200,000 clones, less than 90% of them singletons. Sequenced sample: peripheral blood. These receptors came from a man in his 70s with active or convalescent COVID-19.

The V call is TRBV5-8, the J call TRBJ2-7, with 10 bases aligning to TRBD2. J gave up 6 bases and V 4 bases, and 16 bases lay outside the gene matches. The CDR3 consists of 17 residues. CDR1 and CDR2 (germline): SGHTS, YDEGEE. This CDR3 is CASSLRPSGGAWGEQYF. In nucleotides, the CDR3 is TGTGCCAGCAGCCTCCGGCCCAGCGGGGGGGCTTGGGGCGAGCAGTACTTC.

This clone is a singleton in its sample. The chain is built from TRBV27 and TRBJ2-7, with 10 bases lining up with TRBD1. Trimming at V came to 4 bases and at J to 3 bases, leaving 6 bases not matched to a gene. The germline CDR1 and CDR2 sequences are MNHEY and SMNVEV (reference sequence). The CDR3 contains 15 residues. CDR3: CASSSGTGVDYEQYF. CDR3 sequence (DNA): TGTGCCAGCAGTTCCGGGACAGGGGTTGACTACGAGCAGTACTTC.

V and J are TRBV2 and TRBJ1-4; no reliable D call. V was trimmed by 2 bases and J by 7 bases, leaving 14 bases between them. The CDR3 spans 15 residues. Germline V lookup: CDR1 SNHLY, CDR2 FYNNEI. The CDR3, as DNA: TGTGCCAGCAGTGAACTATCGTATGGGCCTGAAAAACTGTTTTTT. As protein: CASSELSYGPEKLFF.

This clone was detected only a few times. The chain employs TRBV6-6 and TRBJ1-4, with D perhaps matching TRBD1 (5 bases). CDR3 length: 14 amino acids. Germline CDR1 reads MNHNY; CDR2 reads SVGAGI (reference sequence). V was cut by 8 bases and J by 8 bases, with 18 bases left in between. The CDR3 region is CASHQGGGTEKLFF. CDR3 nucleotide sequence: TGTGCCAGCCACCAGGGAGGAGGTACGGAAAAACTGTTTTTT.

The chain links TRBV5-6 to TRBJ2-4; D remains unclear. This CDR3 spans 14 amino acids. Trimming took off 6 bases at V and 0 bases at J, with 10 bases between the two ends. Germline V gene lookup returns CDR1 SGHDT and CDR2 YYEEEE. The CDR3: CASTTVLAKNIQYF. The CDR3, as DNA: TGTGCCAGCACGACTGTCCTAGCCAAAAACATTCAGTACTTC. Full variable domain (rest looked up from reference TRBV5-6 and TRBJ2-4): DAGVTQSPTHLIKTRGQQVTLRCSPKSGHDTVSWYQQALGQGPQFIFQYYEEEERQRGNFPDRFSGHQFPNYSSELNVNALLLGDSALYLCASTTVLAKNIQYFGAGTRLSVL.

The chain is built from TRBV5-6 and TRBJ2-1; 8 nucleotides agree with TRBD1. This CDR3 is built from 13 residues. CDR1 is SGHDT, CDR2 YYEEEE, per germline. J lost 15 bases, V lost 4 bases, and 12 bases had no gene match. This CDR3 is CASSGWTGPSWFF. The CDR3 DNA follows: TGTGCCAGCAGCGGGTGGACAGGGCCAAGTTGGTTCTTC.

The chain recombines TRBV9 with TRBJ2-3, with TRBD2 identical over 7 bases. CDR1 and CDR2 (germline): SGDLS, YYNGEE. The length of the CDR3 is 14 residues. V trimming: 2 bases; J trimming: 1 base; junction bases outside the gene matches: 1. The CDR3 loop is CASSVRGGTDTQYF. CDR3 DNA sequence: TGTGCCAGCAGCGTCCGGGGGGGCACAGATACGCAGTATTTT.

The rearrangement uses TRBV6-5 and TRBJ1-6, with unresolved D. The CDR3 is made up of 13 amino acids. From germline, CDR1 is MNHEY and CDR2 SVGAGI. Trimming left V 5 bases short and J 5 bases short, with 7 bases between. This CDR3 is CASSKTNNSPLHF. The CDR3 nucleotides are TGTGCCAGCAGTAAAACAAATAATTCACCCCTCCACTTT.

The gene calls are TRBV27 and TRBJ2-7; 8 bases align to TRBD1. The CDR3 spans 15 residues. Germline lookup yields CDR1 MNHEY and CDR2 SMNVEV (reference sequence). J lost 2 bases, V lost 6 bases, and 9 bases had no gene match. Here the CDR3 reads CASRKSGGPTYEQYF. DNA for the CDR3: TGTGCCAGCAGAAAATCAGGGGGCCCTACCTACGAGCAGTACTTC.

V and J are TRBV7-8 and TRBJ1-4; the D gene is possibly TRBD1 (5 bases). Looked up from germline, CDR1 is SGHVS and CDR2 is FQNEAQ. The CDR3 contains 16 residues. V was shortened by 1 base and J by 3 bases, with 12 bases between the two germline ends. The DNA for the CDR3 is TGTGCCAGCAGCTTAGGAACGGCGGGGGCTAATGAAAAACTGTTTTTT. This encodes CASSLGTAGANEKLFF.

This sequence joins TRBV11-2 and TRBJ2-7, with 9 positions matching TRBD1. The CDR3 spans 15 residues. J was trimmed by 5 bases and V by 0 bases; bases with no gene match: 5. CDR1 and CDR2 from the germline V gene are SGHAT and FQNNGV. The CDR3 sequence is CASSLDWDRVDEQYF. CDR3 sequence (DNA): TGTGCCAGCAGCTTAGATTGGGACAGGGTTGACGAGCAGTACTTC.

The chain employs TRBV28 and TRBJ1-2; possible D gene TRBD1, 6 bases. The CDR3 runs 16 residues. The V end lost 2 bases, the J end lost 5 bases, and 18 bases lay between the germline ends. The germline CDR1 and CDR2 sequences are MDHEN and SYDVKM. CDR3 sequence: CASSLRPGTGPYGYTF. CDR3 sequence (DNA): TGTGCCAGCAGTTTAAGGCCGGGCACAGGGCCTTATGGCTACACCTTC.

This clone was counted between two and nine times. CDR3 region: CASSLLGLAGGFTDTQYF. The CDR3 DNA follows: TGTGCCAGCAGTCTTCTGGGACTAGCGGGGGGCTTCACAGATACGCAGTATTTT. The V gene is TRBV28, the J gene TRBJ2-3; TRBD2 aligns across 15 bases. CDR1 is MDHEN, CDR2 SYDVKM, per germline. This CDR3 comprises 18 residues. J lost 2 bases, V lost 5 bases, and 8 bases had no gene match.

J is TRBJ2-5 and V is TRBV9; 8 nucleotides match TRBD1. The CDR3 has 16 amino acids. Germline lookup yields CDR1 SGDLS and CDR2 YYNGEE. The junction had 12 bases not matched to a gene; V was cut back by 3 bases and J by 5 bases. CDR3 DNA: TGTGCCAGCAGCGCACGTCCCGGGACAGGTTCGGAGACCCAGTACTTC. Translating gives CASSARPGTGSETQYF.

The rearrangement joins TRBV7-2 to TRBJ2-3; TRBD2 matches 12 bases. V gave up 1 base and J gave up 3 bases; unmatched junction bases: 8. Germline-derived CDR1 and CDR2 are SGHTA and FQGNSA. The CDR3 extends over 18 amino acids. The CDR3 region has the DNA TGTGCCAGCAGCTTAGTACGGCTAGCGGGAGGGGGAACAGATACGCAGTATTTT. Amino acids: CASSLVRLAGGGTDTQYF.

This clone appeared once. The chain joins TRBV6-5 to TRBJ2-1; D is unclear. Germline CDR1 reads MNHEY; CDR2 reads SVGAGI. The CDR3 loop spans 14 amino acids. Trimming took 6 bases from V and 8 from J, leaving 17 bases between them. This CDR3 reads CASRLSPTRDEQFF. CDR3 nucleotide sequence: TGTGCCAGCAGGCTCTCCCCGACTCGGGATGAGCAGTTCTTC.

This chain joins TRBV2 and TRBJ1-3; perhaps TRBD1 as D (5 bases). Germline-derived CDR1 and CDR2 are SNHLY and FYNNEI. This CDR3 is built from 15 residues. V shed 6 bases and J shed 1 base, with 13 bases lying between them. This chain's CDR3 is CASRAPTVSGNTIYF. CDR3 DNA sequence: TGTGCCAGCAGGGCGCCGACAGTATCTGGAAACACCATATATTTT.

This clone was seen just once. The chain joins TRBV2 to TRBJ1-4, with D hard to call. V was pared by 10 bases and J by 7 bases, with 19 bases between. This CDR3 spans 14 amino acids. CDR1 SNHLY and CDR2 FYNNEI come from the germline V gene. CDR3 residues: CATTWALAGEKLFF. The CDR3 nucleotides read TGTGCCACCACCTGGGCCCTAGCGGGTGAAAAACTGTTTTTT.

This chain links TRBV27 with TRBJ1-1; a possible D gene is TRBD1 (6 bases). The V and J ends lost 9 bases and 0 bases respectively, with 14 bases between them. There are 14 residues in the CDR3. Germline V gives CDR1 MNHEY, CDR2 SMNVEV (reference sequence). The CDR3 DNA sequence: TGTGCCAGTACCCGGGGGGGCATGAACACTGAAGCTTTCTTT. Its translation: CASTRGGMNTEAFF.

This clone was picked up one time. The chain combines TRBV15 with TRBJ2-1; 9 bases are a match to TRBD2. Germline trimming cut 0 bases from V and 4 bases from J; bases unmatched to any gene: 10. Per the germline V gene, CDR1 is LNHNV and CDR2 is YYDKDF (reference sequence). This CDR3 has 18 residues. CDR3 in DNA: TGTGCCACCAGCAGAGATATTTCGGCTAGCGGGGCTTACAATGAGCAGTTCTTC. Translation: CATSRDISASGAYNEQFF.

The chain couples TRBV28 to TRBJ1-1; the match to TRBD1 covers 11 bases. Trimming took 7 bases from V and 0 from J; bases not matched to a gene: 4. The CDR3 has 15 residues. Germline CDR1 and CDR2: MDHEN and SYDVKM. CDR3 nucleotides: TGTGCCAGCACAACGGGACAGGGGGTGAACACTGAAGCTTTCTTT. Translating it yields CASTTGQGVNTEAFF.

The chain combines TRBV12-3 or TRBV12-4 with TRBJ2-4, with TRBD2 matching over 13 bases. V shed 10 bases and J 7 bases; nucleotides not matched to a gene: 4. The CDR3 has 13 amino acids. In DNA form, the CDR3 reads TGTGCCACACGGACTAGCGGGAGCAACATTCAGTACTTC. Translated: CATRTSGSNIQYF.

The rearrangement joins TRBV30 to TRBJ2-1, with TRBD1 identical over 9 bases. The CDR3 covers 14 residues. J was trimmed by 5 bases and V by 0 bases; bases with no gene match: 2. Germline-derived CDR1 and CDR2 are GTSNPN and SVGIG (reference sequence). CDR3 DNA: TGTGCCTGGAGTGTATGGACAGGGGACAATGAGCAGTTCTTC. Its protein is CAWSVWTGDNEQFF. Supplemented by reference TRBV30 and TRBJ2-1, the full variable domain reads SQTIHQWPATLVQPVGSPLSLECTVEGTSNPNLYWYRQAAGRGLQLLFYSVGIGQISSEVPQNLSASRPQDRQFILSSKKLLLSDSGFYLCAWSVWTGDNEQFFGPGTRLTVL.

The chain combines TRBV2 with TRBJ2-7, with a tentative D call TRBD1 (6 bases). Trimming shortened V by 7 bases and J by 2 bases, and 21 bases separated the two germline ends. This CDR3 contains 16 residues. Germline CDR1 and CDR2: SNHLY and FYNNEI. The CDR3: CASNPFRGARPYEQYF. The CDR3 DNA reads TGTGCCAGCAACCCCTTCAGGGGCGCGAGGCCCTACGAGCAGTACTTC.

The chain links TRBV5-6 to TRBJ2-1; D unresolved. Trimming removed 4 bases at V and 6 bases at J, with 17 bases between. The CDR3 runs to 15 residues. Germline CDR1 reads SGHDT; CDR2 reads YYEEEE. For the CDR3, the DNA is TGTGCCAGCAGCCGACCAGACAAGCTCCGCAATGAGCAGTTCTTC. It yields the protein CASSRPDKLRNEQFF.

This clone has more than one count but fewer than ten. The chain employs TRBV30 and TRBJ1-1, with D unclear. The CDR3 consists of 13 residues. Germline V CDR1 and CDR2: GTSNPN, SVGIG (reference sequence). Trimming removed 2 bases from V and 0 bases from J, with 7 bases in between. The CDR3 coding sequence is TGTGCCTGGAGTCACATCATGAACACTGAAGCTTTCTTT. The encoded protein is CAWSHIMNTEAFF.

The V and J genes are TRBV6-6 and TRBJ2-1; D unresolved. This CDR3 contains 12 residues. V was cut by 2 bases and J by 9 bases, with 8 bases left in between. The germline gives CDR1 MNHNY, CDR2 SVGAGI (reference sequence). DNA for the CDR3: TGTGCCAGCAGTTACGAGGTGGGTGAGCAGTTCTTC. Translation: CASSYEVGEQFF.

The chain employs TRBV2 and TRBJ1-5, with 12 nucleotides matching TRBD1. The CDR3 has 15 residues. Germline loops: CDR1 SNHLY, CDR2 FYNNEI. V gave up 6 bases and J gave up 8 bases; unmatched junction bases: 8. The CDR3 DNA sequence: TGTGCCAGCAGGGGACAGGGGGCGGAGGGGGAGCCCCAGCATTTT. Its translation is CASRGQGAEGEPQHF.

The V call is TRBV10-3, the J call TRBJ2-2; 8 nucleotides align to TRBD2. With V trimmed by 4 bases and J by 5 bases, 6 bases remained unmatched. The V gene's germline CDR1 is ENHRY and CDR2 SYGVKD. The CDR3 spans 15 residues. In DNA form, the CDR3 reads TGTGCCATCAGTGCGGGAGGGCCTTTAACCGGGGAGCTGTTTTTT. This gives the protein CAISAGGPLTGELFF.

In its sample, this clone was seen once. This rearrangement joins TRBV4-3 to TRBJ1-5, with 7 bases that match TRBD1. Trimming at V came to 0 bases and at J to 3 bases, leaving 17 bases not matched to a gene. This CDR3 has 20 residues. Looked up from germline, CDR1 is LGHNA and CDR2 is YSLEER. The CDR3 DNA reads TGCGCCAGCAGCCAAGAAAACCGGACAGGTATGTTTCAGGTCAATCAGCCCCAGCATTTT. Translating gives CASSQENRTGMFQVNQPQHF.